This T cell receptor beta chain was sequenced in a study of early T cells in non-severe SARS-CoV-2 infection (dated by TCRdb to about 2021). For context, the study as a whole: TCR sequencing used bulk RNA from unsorted whole blood, so alpha and beta chains could not be paired.

This clonotype has a handful of counts. Its antigen is currently not known. Qualities for individual bases were not recorded, and no much larger clone is one base off. The investigation overall reported the following: VDJdb matching was skewed toward anti-spike CD8 responses, so virus-specific expansions were likely underestimated and private and CD4 specificities were missed.

The germline V gene sets CDR1 to SGHVS and CDR2 to FNYEAQ. V lost 3 bases and J lost 2 bases, and the count of bases not matched to a germline gene is 6. The CDR3, cysteine through phenylalanine, is 16 amino acids long. The retained sequence is limited to the CDR3, 48 bases, with the frame set at the first base. The study was a case-control design nested within a healthcare worker cohort in London, UK, with weekly nasopharyngeal swab PCR tests and blood sampling. Healthcare workers were enrolled in the week of the UK lockdown, from 23 to 31 March 2020, and were followed every week for up to roughly 16 weeks. Library method: 5' RACE. Sequencing relied on a NextSeq 500. To correct for sequencing error and PCR bias, the TCR library protocol tagged individual cDNA molecules with unique molecular identifiers. Both TCR alpha and beta chains were sequenced, and tight co-correlation was observed between alpha and beta sequence abundances in each sample. The source study handled its data this way. Decombinator V4 was used to perform V gene, J gene and CDR3 annotation of TCR sequences. TCRs were defined as expanded if a significant change between any two time points was detected under a Poisson model with p below 0.0001. TCR abundances were normalised to the total number of TCRs sequenced per sample and expressed as counts per million. TRAV1-2 paired with TRAJ12, TRAJ20 or TRAJ33 defined MAIT TCRs, while TRAV10 paired with TRAJ18 defined iNKT TCRs. VDJdb, accessed 1 November 2021, was searched for CMV, EBV and SARS-CoV-2 annotated TCRs, with TCRs annotated for multiple antigens excluded. TCRdb passed the public sequencing reads through fastp at Q25 and MiXCR, retaining productive beta sequences. For every CDR3 protein sequence, its rows merge into one entry that carries the most common genes and DNA. What appears here as the V and J calls and clone size reflects TCRdb's work, not the paper's. The sample includes about 84,000 distinct CDR3 sequences, with 9.5% to 13% observed a single time. Of the sample, around 2.4% is held by the ten largest clones.

The origin of this receptor is an adult who was a healthcare worker with PCR-confirmed SARS-CoV-2 infection or an uninfected control (not recorded which). Recombination linked TRBV7-6 to TRBJ2-3, with 9 central nucleotides matching TRBD2. Specimen: whole blood. The encoded CDR3 is CASSLGSGGPTDTQYF. The nucleotide sequence reads TGTGCCAGCAGCTTGGGTAGCGGGGGACCCACAGATACGCAGTATTTT.